The 15 T cell receptor beta chains reported below all come from one sample, sequenced in a study of technical replicates of blood from a handful of donors. The method was immunoSEQ multiplex PCR; TCRdb's version includes in-frame clones alone and lacks a portion of them. The sample has about 80,000 clones; about nine tenths are singletons. Input material: T cells isolated from PBMCs. The origin of the receptors is a human donor in good health.

J is TRBJ2-7 and V is TRBV18; TRBD1 matches 7 bases. The CDR3 has 14 amino acids. The V gene's germline CDR1 is KGHSH and CDR2 LQKENI. V shed 3 bases and J 1 base; nucleotides not matched to a gene: 3. CDR3 nucleotide sequence: TGTGCCAGCTCACCGTCGGGACAGTCCTACGAGCAGTACTTC. This sequence encodes CASSPSGQSYEQYF.

The chain is built from TRBV27 and TRBJ2-7; 8 nucleotides align to TRBD1. V shed 0 bases and J 6 bases; nucleotides not matched to a gene: 4. CDR1 is MNHEY, CDR2 SMNVEV, per germline (reference sequence). This CDR3 has 14 residues. CDR3 region: CASSLSGQGGEQYF. The CDR3 DNA is TGTGCCAGCAGTTTATCCGGACAGGGTGGCGAGCAGTACTTC.

The chain couples TRBV19 to TRBJ1-1; no definite D call. Trimming removed 10 bases from V and 4 bases from J, with 19 bases in between. Germline assignment: CDR1 LNHDA and CDR2 SQIVND (reference sequence). The length of the CDR3 is 14 residues. CDR3 coding DNA: TGTGCCACCTCATTCCAGGACGGAGGCACTGAAGCTTTCTTT. Translating gives CATSFQDGGTEAFF.

In its sample, this clone was seen once. The V gene is TRBV4-2, the J gene TRBJ2-1; TRBD2 matches 7 bases. V was pared by 0 bases and J by 1 base, with 3 bases of the junction left unmatched. The germline V gene encodes CDR1 LGHNA and CDR2 YNFKEQ. The CDR3 has 16 amino acids. In nucleotides, the CDR3 is TGTGCCAGCAGCCAAGAGGCGGGAGCTTCCTACAATGAGCAGTTCTTC. It yields the protein CASSQEAGASYNEQFF.

V and J are TRBV30 and TRBJ2-2; a weak D match, TRBD1 (6 bases). This CDR3 is built from 16 residues. Trimming removed 0 bases from V and 5 bases from J, with 16 bases in between. Germline V gene sequence: CDR1 GTSNPN, CDR2 SVGIG (reference sequence). The CDR3: CAWSVYQGHRTGELFF. DNA for the CDR3: TGTGCCTGGAGTGTGTATCAGGGACACAGGACCGGGGAGCTGTTTTTT.

V and J are TRBV27 and TRBJ2-7, with TRBD1 as a possible D gene (5 bases). CDR1 and CDR2 (germline): MNHEY, SMNVEV (reference sequence). V was trimmed by 8 bases and J by 2 bases, leaving 10 bases between them. The CDR3 spans 12 residues. DNA for the CDR3: TGTGCCAGCTGGGGCCCCGCCTACGAGCAGTACTTC. Translation gives CASWGPAYEQYF.

This rearrangement joins TRBV28 to TRBJ2-7; perhaps TRBD2 as D (6 bases). Per germline, CDR1 MDHEN and CDR2 SYDVKM. The CDR3 extends over 14 amino acids. Trimming stripped 5 bases from V and 7 bases from J, with 18 bases between. The chain's CDR3 is CASSMPAPRGEQYF. The CDR3 nucleotides read TGTGCCAGCAGTATGCCAGCCCCTCGGGGGGAGCAGTACTTC.

The rearrangement links TRBV7-9 to TRBJ2-7, with D maybe TRBD2 (6 bases). Germline V gives CDR1 SEHNR, CDR2 FQNEAQ (reference sequence). Trimming cost V 4 bases and J 5 bases, with 15 bases left between them. The CDR3 contains 14 residues. The chain's CDR3 is CASSSGTSGDEQYF. The CDR3 DNA sequence: TGTGCCAGCAGCTCCGGGACCTCGGGGGACGAGCAGTACTTC.

This rearrangement joins TRBV6-6 to TRBJ1-5, with 7 nucleotides matching TRBD1. With 10 bases clipped from V and 5 bases from J, the junction kept 14 bases outside the gene matches. Germline CDR1 is MNHNY and CDR2 is SVGAGI (reference sequence). The length of the CDR3 is 15 residues. The CDR3 loop reads CAIQGERGPDQPQHF. In DNA, the CDR3 is TGTGCCATCCAGGGGGAACGGGGGCCCGATCAGCCCCAGCATTTT.

The chain is built from TRBV6-6 and TRBJ2-3, with a possible D match to TRBD2 (7 bases). The CDR3 covers 14 residues. V lost 10 bases, J lost 2 bases, and 16 bases lay in between. Germline V CDR1 and CDR2: MNHNY, SVGAGI (reference sequence). The CDR3 DNA reads as TGTGCCACCACGTGGGAGGGGGACACAGATACGCAGTATTTT. Its translation: CATTWEGDTDTQYF.

The V gene is TRBV5-4, the J gene TRBJ2-1; D might be TRBD2 (5 bases). This CDR3 is built from 15 residues. CDR1 is SGHNT, CDR2 YYREEE, per germline (reference sequence). V lost 4 bases, J lost 3 bases, and 14 bases lay in between. Here the CDR3 reads CASSPELDNYNEQFF. CDR3 nucleotide sequence: TGTGCCAGCAGCCCGGAACTAGATAACTACAATGAGCAGTTCTTC.

The V gene is TRBV5-4, the J gene TRBJ1-4; TRBD1 might be the D (5 bases). The CDR3 runs to 16 residues. V was trimmed by 3 bases and J by 4 bases, leaving 16 bases between them. The germline gives CDR1 SGHNT, CDR2 YYREEE (reference sequence). The CDR3 nucleotides read TGTGCCAGCAGCTGGAGTGTTGGACAAGTTAATGAAAAACTGTTTTTT. This gives the protein CASSWSVGQVNEKLFF.

CDR3 region: CASSYALGGQETQYF. CDR3 bases: TGTGCCAGCAGTTACGCCCTAGGGGGCCAAGAGACCCAGTACTTC. This chain connects TRBV6-5 to TRBJ2-5; perhaps TRBD1 as D (6 bases). Germline V CDR1 and CDR2: MNHEY, SVGAGI. The CDR3 runs 15 residues. V lost 2 bases and J lost 1, with 11 bases in between.

The genes are TRBV10-3 and TRBJ2-7, with 11 bases fitting TRBD2. Trimming cost V 6 bases and J 5 bases; bases outside gene matches: 18. This CDR3 spans 18 amino acids. Germline lookup yields CDR1 ENHRY and CDR2 SYGVKD. The CDR3 loop is CAISGVSGTSGTIDEQYF. The CDR3 nucleotides are TGTGCCATCAGCGGGGTCTCCGGGACTAGCGGCACCATAGACGAGCAGTACTTC.

The chain carries TRBV19 and TRBJ2-7; 9 positions match TRBD1. Germline V CDR1 and CDR2: LNHDA, SQIVND (reference sequence). The length of the CDR3 is 14 residues. The trim removed 3 bases at V and 4 bases at J, leaving 4 bases unmatched. The CDR3 protein is CASSIPGQGYEQYF. CDR3 in DNA: TGTGCCAGTAGTATCCCTGGACAGGGGTACGAGCAGTACTTC.